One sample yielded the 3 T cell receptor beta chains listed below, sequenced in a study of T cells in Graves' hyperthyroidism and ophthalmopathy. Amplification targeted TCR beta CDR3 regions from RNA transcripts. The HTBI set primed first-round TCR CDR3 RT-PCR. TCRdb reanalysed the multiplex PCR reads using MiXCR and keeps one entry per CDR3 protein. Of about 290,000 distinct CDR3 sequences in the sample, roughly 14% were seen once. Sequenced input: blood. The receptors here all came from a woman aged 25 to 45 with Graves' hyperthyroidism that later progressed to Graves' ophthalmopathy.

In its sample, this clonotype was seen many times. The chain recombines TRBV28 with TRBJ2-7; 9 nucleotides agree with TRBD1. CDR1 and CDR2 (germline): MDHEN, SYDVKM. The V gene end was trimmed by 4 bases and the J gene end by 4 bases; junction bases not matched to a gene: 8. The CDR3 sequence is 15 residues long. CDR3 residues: CASSWDREAEYEQYF. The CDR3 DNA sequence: TGTGCCAGCAGTTGGGACAGGGAGGCCGAGTACGAGCAGTACTTC.

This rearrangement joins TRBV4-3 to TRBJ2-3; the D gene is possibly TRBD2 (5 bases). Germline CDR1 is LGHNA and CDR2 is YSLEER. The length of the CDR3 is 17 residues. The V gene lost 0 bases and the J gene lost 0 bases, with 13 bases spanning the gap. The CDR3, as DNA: TGCGCCAGCAGCCAAGATTTCGCTGGCGGGAGCACAGATACGCAGTATTTT. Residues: CASSQDFAGGSTDTQYF.

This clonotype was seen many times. CDR3 region: CAWSRQGSDTQYF. CDR3 DNA: TGTGCCTGGAGTCGACAGGGGTCAGATACGCAGTATTTT. The genes are TRBV30 and TRBJ2-3; 8 positions match TRBD1. CDR3 length equals 13 residues. With V trimmed by 2 bases and J by 4 bases, 2 bases remained unmatched. The germline V gene has CDR1 GTSNPN and CDR2 SVGIG (reference sequence).